A single sample is the source of the 20 T cell receptor beta chains below, sequenced in a study of blood T cells in healthy people across ages. A J-beta primer mix and a sample-barcoded 5' primer were used in a second PCR of about 6 to 12 cycles. TCRdb passed the 5' RACE reads through MiXCR, listing each CDR3 protein once. The sample includes about 1.6 million distinct CDR3 sequences, about 35% seen only once; the top ten take about 10%. Sequenced input: blood. These receptors were collected from a woman aged 30 to 39 in good health.

This clonotype was recorded a few times. The V call is TRBV11-2, the J call TRBJ2-5, with D unresolved. The V end was cut by 5 bases, the J end by 0 bases, with 10 bases between. The V gene's germline CDR1 is SGHAT and CDR2 FQNNGV. CDR3 size: 14 residues. The CDR3: CASSAALYQETQYF. The CDR3 DNA follows: TGTGCCAGCAGCGCAGCCCTGTACCAAGAGACCCAGTACTTC.

The chain links TRBV28 to TRBJ2-3; the match to TRBD1 covers 7 bases. CDR1 and CDR2 from the germline V gene are MDHEN and SYDVKM. V dropped 4 bases and J dropped 4; count of bases not matched to a gene: 11. This CDR3 spans 16 amino acids. In nucleotides, the CDR3 is TGTGCCAGCAGTTCCCCGGGACAGCTGGTTGCAGATACGCAGTATTTT. Protein product: CASSSPGQLVADTQYF.

This clonotype was observed a few times. The J gene is TRBJ2-7, the V gene TRBV20-1; tentatively, D is TRBD1 (5 bases). Trimming removed 6 bases at V and 2 bases at J, with 14 bases between. The CDR3 length is 13 residues. CDR1 and CDR2 (germline): DFQATT, SNEGSKA (reference sequence). This CDR3 reads CSAKRQTTYEQYF. The CDR3 bases are TGCAGTGCAAAAAGACAGACAACCTACGAGCAGTACTTC.

The chain has TRBV7-9 and TRBJ1-1, with 8 nucleotides matching TRBD1. In germline, CDR1 is SEHNR, CDR2 FQNEAQ (reference sequence). The trim removed 6 bases at V and 5 bases at J, leaving 5 bases unmatched. CDR3 length equals 13 residues. This CDR3 is CASRTDRETEAFF. In DNA form, the CDR3 reads TGTGCCAGCAGGACGGACAGGGAGACTGAAGCTTTCTTT.

A remark on this clonotype: Compared with germline, one end of the junction differs, possibly owing to a read error. V gene TRBV29-1 combines with J gene TRBJ2-3; tentatively, D is TRBD1 (6 bases). The germline CDR1 and CDR2 sequences are SQVTM and ANQGSEA. The CDR3 spans 14 residues. The CDR3 nucleotides read TGCAGCGTAGCAGGGGATACCCGATCTTATACGCGGTATTTT. This sequence encodes CSVAGDTRSYTRYF.

The sample holds a few counts of this clonotype. This chain joins TRBV29-1 and TRBJ2-2; no clear D gene. V lost 3 bases and J lost 1, with 6 bases in between. The length of the CDR3 is 13 residues. Germline assignment: CDR1 SQVTM and CDR2 ANQGSEA. In nucleotides, the CDR3 is TGCAGCGTTGAGCAGGAGAACACCGGGGAGCTGTTTTTT. It specifies CSVEQENTGELFF.

The chain has TRBV20-1 and TRBJ2-1; D ambiguous. The V gene lost 2 bases and the J gene lost 4 bases, with 21 bases spanning the gap. The germline V gene has CDR1 DFQATT and CDR2 SNEGSKA (reference sequence). The CDR3 length is 17 residues. CDR3 sequence reads: CSARRVRRTSAYNEQFF. The CDR3 DNA follows: TGCAGTGCTAGACGGGTCCGCCGGACCTCAGCTTACAATGAGCAGTTCTTC.

This clonotype was counted ten times or more. The chain recombines TRBV10-3 with TRBJ2-5; 10 bases are shared with TRBD1. The junction had 9 bases not matched to a gene; V was cut back by 9 bases and J by 5 bases. Germline CDR1 and CDR2: ENHRY and SYGVKD. The CDR3 has 14 residues. In DNA form, the CDR3 reads TGTGCCATAAGGGACAGGGGATTTGGGGAGACCCAGTACTTC. Amino acids: CAIRDRGFGETQYF.

The chain employs TRBV2 and TRBJ2-3, with unresolved D. The V gene lost 5 bases and the J gene lost 9 bases, with 12 bases spanning the gap. The V gene's germline CDR1 is SNHLY and CDR2 FYNNEI. CDR3 length equals 12 residues. CDR3 residues: CASSPADGTQYF. The DNA for the CDR3 is TGTGCCAGCAGTCCCGCCGACGGGACGCAGTATTTT.

J is TRBJ2-1 and V is TRBV5-1; 9 bases are shared with TRBD1. The J segment lost 1 base and the V segment lost 4 bases, leaving 3 bases of the junction unmatched. The CDR3 has 15 residues. Germline assignment: CDR1 SGHRS and CDR2 YFSETQ. CDR3: CASSGDRVSYNEQFF. CDR3 coding DNA: TGCGCCAGCAGCGGGGACAGGGTGTCCTACAATGAGCAGTTCTTC.

In this sample, this clonotype turned up a few times. V usage is TRBV5-1 and J usage is TRBJ2-7, with D tentatively TRBD1 (6 bases). The germline V gene has CDR1 SGHRS and CDR2 YFSETQ. The CDR3 length is 13 residues. Trimming pared 7 bases from V and 2 bases from J, leaving 13 bases between. CDR3 bases: TGCGCCAGCCAGGACAGAGCCGCCTACGAGCAGTACTTC. Its translation: CASQDRAAYEQYF.

This clonotype was found a few times. V and J are TRBV18 and TRBJ2-1; weak D call: TRBD2 (6 bases). V lost 3 bases and J lost 0, with 12 bases in between. Germline V CDR1 and CDR2: KGHSH, LQKENI. This CDR3 has 16 amino acids. CDR3 in DNA: TGTGCCAGCTCACCCGGGTACGGGAGCTCCTACAATGAGCAGTTCTTC. This codes for CASSPGYGSSYNEQFF.

This clonotype was detected only a few times. The chain carries TRBV7-9 and TRBJ2-5; possibly TRBD1 or TRBD2 for D (5 bases each). The germline V gene has CDR1 SEHNR and CDR2 FQNEAQ (reference sequence). This CDR3 is built from 13 residues. Trimming took 1 base from V and 6 from J, leaving 9 bases between them. CDR3 in DNA: TGTGCCAGCAGCTTAGGGGGGTTACAGACCCAGTACTTC. Protein sequence: CASSLGGLQTQYF.

This clonotype was observed a handful of times. The chain is built from TRBV4-1 and TRBJ2-3, with D perhaps TRBD1 (5 bases). Germline CDR1 MGHRA, CDR2 YSYEKL. V lost 1 base, J lost 4 bases, and 12 bases lay in between. The CDR3 consists of 15 residues. The CDR3 DNA reads TGCGCCAGCAGCCAAGGTCCACAGGCCGCAGATACGCAGTATTTT. This codes for CASSQGPQAADTQYF.

This clonotype was observed a few times. The V and J genes are TRBV27 and TRBJ2-5; D unresolved. The V and J ends lost 5 bases and 1 base respectively, with 11 bases between them. From germline, CDR1 is MNHEY and CDR2 SMNVEV (reference sequence). This CDR3 region has 14 residues. The CDR3 nucleotides are TGTGCCAGCAGTCCAACTACCATCCAAGAGACCCAGTACTTC. It encodes CASSPTTIQETQYF.

This clonotype showed up just a few times. J is TRBJ2-2 and V is TRBV6-5, with D maybe TRBD2 (6 bases). The V end was cut by 2 bases, the J end by 5 bases, with 18 bases between. This CDR3 spans 17 amino acids. Germline CDR1 and CDR2: MNHEY and SVGAGI. CDR3 residues: CASSYILGGEGTGELFF. The CDR3 nucleotides read TGTGCCAGCAGTTACATTCTGGGGGGAGAAGGAACCGGGGAGCTGTTTTTT.

This clonotype has more than one count but fewer than ten. The chain couples TRBV20-1 to TRBJ1-2; D not certain. In germline, CDR1 is DFQATT, CDR2 SNEGSKA (reference sequence). The CDR3 totals 15 residues. Trimming left V 0 bases short and J 2 bases short, with 13 bases between. CDR3 amino acids: CSARDYQIQNYGYTF. The CDR3 DNA reads as TGCAGTGCTAGAGATTACCAAATCCAGAACTATGGCTACACCTTC.

V and J are TRBV7-9 and TRBJ1-1, with 9 bases identical to TRBD1. CDR3 length: 14 amino acids. V shed 4 bases, J shed 5 bases, and the junction held 5 bases outside the gene matches. Germline assignment: CDR1 SEHNR and CDR2 FQNEAQ (reference sequence). DNA for the CDR3: TGTGCCAGCAGCTCACAGGGGGCGTGGACTGAAGCTTTCTTT. This codes for CASSSQGAWTEAFF.

This clonotype was found a few times. The gene calls are TRBV7-8 and TRBJ2-3; D gene unclear. There are 14 residues in the CDR3. V lost 1 base and J 3 bases, leaving 8 bases between the germline ends. The germline CDR1 and CDR2 sequences are SGHVS and FQNEAQ. The CDR3 reads CASSLELETDTQYF. The DNA for the CDR3 is TGTGCCAGCAGCTTAGAGCTGGAGACAGATACGCAGTATTTT.

This clonotype has more than one count but fewer than ten. A junction end diverges from the germline sequence, so it may reflect a read error. This chain links TRBV10-2 with TRBJ2-3, with 9 nucleotides matching TRBD1. The CDR3 loop spans 17 amino acids. Germline CDR1 WSHSY, CDR2 SAAADI. CDR3 sequence: CASGEANRGPPTDTQYF. DNA for the CDR3: TGCGCCAGCGGTGAGGCGAACAGGGGGCCCCCGACAGATACGCAGTATTTT.